Below are 3 T cell receptor beta chains sequenced from a single sample in a study of monozygotic twins with cystic fibrosis. Assay used: immunoSEQ multiplex PCR; TCRdb lists only in-frame clones, some missing. The sample records 35,000 or so clones, 84% being singletons. The sequencing input was blood. The origin of the receptors is a girl aged 2 to 10 with cystic fibrosis.

V gene TRBV2 combines with J gene TRBJ1-6; 9 nucleotides line up with TRBD1. This CDR3 region has 16 residues. Unmatched junction bases numbered 6, after V lost 5 bases and J lost 4 bases. CDR1 is SNHLY, CDR2 FYNNEI, per germline. In nucleotides, the CDR3 is TGTGCCAGCAGTAGGACAGGGGACGTTTATAATTCACCCCTCCACTTT. Translated: CASSRTGDVYNSPLHF.

The V and J genes are TRBV9 and TRBJ2-1, with 7 positions matching TRBD2. With V trimmed by 3 bases and J by 2 bases, 5 bases remained unmatched. Germline V gene data show CDR1 as SGDLS and CDR2 as YYNGEE. This CDR3 region has 15 residues. CDR3: CASSAGLDPYNEQFF. CDR3 in DNA: TGTGCCAGCAGCGCCGGACTAGATCCCTACAATGAGCAGTTCTTC.

In the case of this clone: The limits of the CDR3 on the DNA are not certain, so only TCRdb's listed CDR3 is given. V is TRBV21-1 and J is TRBJ2-7; TRBD2 was called by the table and not checked on the DNA. TRBV21-1 is shown as a pseudogene. Inclusive of both ends, the CDR3 amounts to 16 amino acids. The CDR3 loop is CASRRRVASGNYEQYF.